This entry is about one T cell receptor (beta chain). As originally analysed: Researchers report that nucleated cell counts were estimated from reference gene primer amplification. Measured with immunoSEQ multiplex PCR; TCRdb has only the in-frame clones, and not every one. The DNA was the basis for D and trimming; V, J and clone size are from that table. The top ten clones hold about 18% of a sample with 56,000 or so clones, 80% to 90% of them seen once. This entry is derived from a study of blood T cell repertoires in COVID-19. Study as a whole: Sample material is recorded as cDNA or gDNA derived from T cells, B-cell-depleted T cells, or PBMCs.

The CDR3 spans 17 residues. Germline CDR1 reads LGHDT; CDR2 reads YNNKEL (reference sequence). With V trimmed by 1 base and J by 2 bases, 10 bases remained unmatched. The source is a human donor in a cohort sampled during active COVID-19. The chain joins TRBV3-1 (or the pseudogene TRBV3-2) to TRBJ2-7; 8 bases align to TRBD2. The sequencing input was peripheral blood. In nucleotides, the CDR3 is TGTGCCAGCAGCCAAGTGGGCCCGGCGGGGGGCCCCTACGAGCAGTACTTC. Its protein product is CASSQVGPAGGPYEQYF.